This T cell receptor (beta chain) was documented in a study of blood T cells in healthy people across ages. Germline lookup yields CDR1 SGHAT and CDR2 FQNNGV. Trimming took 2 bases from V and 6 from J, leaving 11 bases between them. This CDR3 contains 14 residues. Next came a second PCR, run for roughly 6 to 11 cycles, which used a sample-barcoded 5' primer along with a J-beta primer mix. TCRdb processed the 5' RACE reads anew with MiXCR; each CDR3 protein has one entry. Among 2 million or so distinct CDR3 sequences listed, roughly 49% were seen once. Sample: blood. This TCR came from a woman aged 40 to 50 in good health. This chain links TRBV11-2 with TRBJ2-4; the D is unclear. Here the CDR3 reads CASSLRSQSNIQYF. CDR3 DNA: TGTGCCAGCAGCTTACGAAGTCAGTCAAACATTCAGTACTTC.